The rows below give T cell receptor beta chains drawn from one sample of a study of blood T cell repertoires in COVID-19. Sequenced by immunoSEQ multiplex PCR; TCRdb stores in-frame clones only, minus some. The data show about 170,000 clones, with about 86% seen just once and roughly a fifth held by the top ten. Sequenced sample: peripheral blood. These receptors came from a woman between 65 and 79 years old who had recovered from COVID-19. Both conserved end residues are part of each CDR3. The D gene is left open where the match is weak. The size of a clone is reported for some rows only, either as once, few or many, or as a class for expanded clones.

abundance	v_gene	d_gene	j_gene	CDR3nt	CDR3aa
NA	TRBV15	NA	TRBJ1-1	TGTGCCACCAGCAGAGATCTCAGGGGGAACACTGAAGCTTTCTTT	CATSRDLRGNTEAFF
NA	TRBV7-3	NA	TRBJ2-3	TGTGCCAGCAGGGCTAGCCCCACGTCCACAGATACGCAGTATTTT	CASRASPTSTDTQYF
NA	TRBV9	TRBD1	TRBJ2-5	TGTGCCAGCAGCGCCGGGACAGGGGGAGGGCAAGAGACCCAGTACTTC	CASSAGTGGGQETQYF
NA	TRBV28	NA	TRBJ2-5	TGTGCCAGCAGCCCCCCGACCCGGGGGTACCAAGAGACCCAGTACTTC	CASSPPTRGYQETQYF
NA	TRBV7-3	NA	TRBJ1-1	TGTGCCAGCAGCCGCACAGGTATGACCACTGAAGCTTTCTTT	CASSRTGMTTEAFF
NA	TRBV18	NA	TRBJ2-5	TGTGCCAGCTCACCGGGTCTGGTAACCGGCGGGGAGACCCAGTACTTC	CASSPGLVTGGETQYF
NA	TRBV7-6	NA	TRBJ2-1	TGTGCCAGCAGCTTAGGTCGTCAGACTTACAATGAGCAGTTCTTC	CASSLGRQTYNEQFF
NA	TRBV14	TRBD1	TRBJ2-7	TGTGCCAGCAGCCAAGTAGTGGGACAGGGGCTGTACGAGCAGTACTTC	CASSQVVGQGLYEQYF
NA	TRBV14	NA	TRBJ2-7	TGTGCCAGCAGCCCCTATCGGGGGGCCCGGTACTTC	CASSPYRGARYF
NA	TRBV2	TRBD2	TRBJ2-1	TGTGCCCCCCCCGTGGGACTAGCGGGAGACTATGAGCAGTTCTTC	CAPPVGLAGDYEQFF
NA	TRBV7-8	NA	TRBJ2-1	TGTGCCAGCAGCTTAGGCGGGGTTCTTGCGGGCCCCTCCTACAATGAGCAGTTCTTC	CASSLGGVLAGPSYNEQFF
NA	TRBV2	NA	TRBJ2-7	TGTGCCAGCAGTGAACAGGAATATCCCTACGAGCAGTACTTC	CASSEQEYPYEQYF
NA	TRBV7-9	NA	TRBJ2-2	TGTGCCAGCAGCTTAGGCGGGAACACCGGGGAGCTGTTTTTT	CASSLGGNTGELFF
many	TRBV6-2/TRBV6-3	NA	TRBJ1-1	TGTGCCAGCAGTTACGTCCAGAACACTGAAGCTTTCTTT	CASSYVQNTEAFF
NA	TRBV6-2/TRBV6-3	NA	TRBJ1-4	TGTGCCAGCAGTTACCAAGACAGGCCAGAAAAACTGTTTTTT	CASSYQDRPEKLFF
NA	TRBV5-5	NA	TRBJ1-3	TGTGCCAGCAGCTTTGGGCCAGCCTCTGGAAACACCATATATTTT	CASSFGPASGNTIYF
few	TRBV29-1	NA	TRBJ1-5	TGCAGCGTTGGAGCAGGGTTTCAGCCCCAGCATTTT	CSVGAGFQPQHF
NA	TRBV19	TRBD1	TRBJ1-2	TGTGCCAGTAGTATAGAGGGACAGGGGTTATATGGCTACACCTTC	CASSIEGQGLYGYTF
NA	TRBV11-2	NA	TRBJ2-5	TGTGCCAGCAGCTTCACCGACAACCAAGAGACCCAGTACTTC	CASSFTDNQETQYF
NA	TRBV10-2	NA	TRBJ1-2	TGCGCCAGCAGTGATATACTTCCTGACCCTCGCCTGGGGCCCTATGGCTACACCTTC	CASSDILPDPRLGPYGYTF
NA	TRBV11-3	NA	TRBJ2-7	TGTGCCAGCAGCCCGCACGGGGGTTCAGACTACGAGCAGTACTTC	CASSPHGGSDYEQYF
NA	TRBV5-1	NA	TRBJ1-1	TGCGCCAGCAGCTCCCGGGGAGGGGACACTGAAGCTTTCTTT	CASSSRGGDTEAFF
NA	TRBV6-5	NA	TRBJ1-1	TGTGCCAGCACCCGGGGGGGCACTGAAGCTTTCTTT	CASTRGGTEAFF
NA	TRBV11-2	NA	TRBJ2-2	TGTGCCAGCAGCCTAAGGGGGACGGCGGAGAACACCGGGGAGCTGTTTTTT	CASSLRGTAENTGELFF
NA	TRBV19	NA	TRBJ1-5	TGTGCCAGTAGTCCCCTGGCCGATCAGCCCCAGCATTTT	CASSPLADQPQHF
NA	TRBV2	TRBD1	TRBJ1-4	TGTGCCTCTCACAGGGGGGAGGATGAAAAACTGTTTTTT	CASHRGEDEKLFF
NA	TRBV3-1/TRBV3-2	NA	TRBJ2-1	TGTGCCAGCAGCTTTAATGTTCGTGAGCAGTTCTTC	CASSFNVREQFF
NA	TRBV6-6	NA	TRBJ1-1	TGTGCCAGCAGCCCGGACACTGAAGCTTTCTTT	CASSPDTEAFF
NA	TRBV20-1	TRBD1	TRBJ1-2	TGCAGTGCAGGGACAGGGTGGGGCTACACCTTC	CSAGTGWGYTF
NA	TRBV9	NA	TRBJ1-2	TGTGCCAGCAGCGTAGGGGCACTGGGTAACTATGGCTACACCTTC	CASSVGALGNYGYTF
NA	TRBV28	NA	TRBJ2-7	TGTGCCAGCAGTCCCCCCGGGGTAAGCCACGAGCAGTACTTC	CASSPPGVSHEQYF
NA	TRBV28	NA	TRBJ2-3	TGTGCCAGCAGTGGGGGCCCGGGGAGCACAGATACGCAGTATTTT	CASSGGPGSTDTQYF
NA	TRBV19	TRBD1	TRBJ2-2	TGTGCCAGTAGAGGGACAGGGATTGCCGGGGAGCTGTTTTTT	CASRGTGIAGELFF
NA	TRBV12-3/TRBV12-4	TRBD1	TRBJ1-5	TGTGCCAGCGGGACAGGGGATCAGCCCCAGCATTTT	CASGTGDQPQHF
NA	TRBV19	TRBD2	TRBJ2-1	TGTGCCAGTAAAAGGGGACTAGCGGGGGACAATGAGCAGTTCTTC	CASKRGLAGDNEQFF
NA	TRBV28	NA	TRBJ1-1	TGTGCCAGCAGCCTTGGGCAGCGGGAGGCTGAAGCTTTCTTT	CASSLGQREAEAFF
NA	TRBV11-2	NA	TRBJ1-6	TGTGCCAGCAGCAGGGAGGGGACCAGCCTCCACTTT	CASSREGTSLHF
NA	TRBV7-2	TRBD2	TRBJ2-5	TGTGCCAGCAGCCCCCGACTAGCGGGAGTGCTGGAGACCCAGTACTTC	CASSPRLAGVLETQYF
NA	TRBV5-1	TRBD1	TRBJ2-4	TGCGCCAGCAGCACCGGGACAGGGAGGAACATTCAGTACTTC	CASSTGTGRNIQYF
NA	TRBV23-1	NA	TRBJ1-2	TGCGCCAGCAGTCGGGTGGAAGGGGGTAATGGCTACACCTTC	CASSRVEGGNGYTF
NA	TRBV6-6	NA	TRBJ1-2	TGTGCCAGCAGTTACGAGCTCCGAACCGTTCATGGCTACACCTTC	CASSYELRTVHGYTF
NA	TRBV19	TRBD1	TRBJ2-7	TGTGCCAGTAGGAAAGGACAGGCCGGACCCTACGAGCAGTACTTC	CASRKGQAGPYEQYF
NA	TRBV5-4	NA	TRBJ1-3	TGTGCCAGCAGCGTCGGGGGGAGGACAGCTGGAAACACCATATATTTT	CASSVGGRTAGNTIYF
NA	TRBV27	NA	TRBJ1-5	TGTGCCAGCAGTTTCGGCAGGGCCAGCAATCAGCCCCAGCATTTT	CASSFGRASNQPQHF
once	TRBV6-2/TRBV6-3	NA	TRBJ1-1	TGTGCCAGCAGTTATTGGCCGAACACTGAAGCTTTCTTT	CASSYWPNTEAFF